The clone carrying this TCR beta chain was seen many times. The antigen is undetermined. Clones were read by immunoSEQ multiplex PCR, and TCRdb kept only the in-frame ones, dropping some. Singletons are absent from the sample, which has under 50,000 clones. Germline CDR1 is SGHNT and CDR2 is YYREEE (reference sequence). Trimming at V came to 4 bases and at J to 6 bases, leaving 18 bases not matched to a gene. The CDR3 extends over 17 amino acids. The data are from a study of T cells after posttransplantation cyclophosphamide. Peripheral blood was collected from the related graft donor on the marrow donation day. Points from the study as a whole: Donor CD8+ memory clones often dominated recipient blood repertoires at later times. Tissue-infiltrating T cells from skin or gut overlapped little with blood T cells.

This clonotype was sampled from a woman aged 50 to 65 in good health and a related stem cell transplant donor. J is TRBJ2-7 and V is TRBV5-4; 8 nucleotides line up with TRBD1. Source material: PBMCs. Here the CDR3 reads CASSGNQGASSPREQYF. The CDR3 DNA follows: TGTGCCAGCAGCGGAAACCAGGGGGCGAGTTCCCCCCGCGAGCAGTACTTC.